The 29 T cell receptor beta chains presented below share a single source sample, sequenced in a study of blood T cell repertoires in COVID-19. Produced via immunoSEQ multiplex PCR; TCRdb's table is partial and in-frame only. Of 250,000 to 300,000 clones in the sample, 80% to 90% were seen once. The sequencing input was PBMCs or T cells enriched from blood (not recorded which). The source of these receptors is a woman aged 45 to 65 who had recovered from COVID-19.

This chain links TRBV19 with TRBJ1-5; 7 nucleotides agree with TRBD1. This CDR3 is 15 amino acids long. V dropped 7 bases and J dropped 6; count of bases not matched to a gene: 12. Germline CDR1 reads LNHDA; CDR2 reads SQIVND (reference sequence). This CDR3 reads CASTFEGAHTQPQHF. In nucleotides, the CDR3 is TGTGCCAGTACCTTCGAGGGGGCACATACTCAGCCCCAGCATTTT.

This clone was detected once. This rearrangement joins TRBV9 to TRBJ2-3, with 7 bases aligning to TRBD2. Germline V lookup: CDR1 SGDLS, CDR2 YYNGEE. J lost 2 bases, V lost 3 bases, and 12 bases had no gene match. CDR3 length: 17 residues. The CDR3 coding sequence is TGTGCCAGCAGCGCTACGACTAGCCTGACTTACACAGATACGCAGTATTTT. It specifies CASSATTSLTYTDTQYF.

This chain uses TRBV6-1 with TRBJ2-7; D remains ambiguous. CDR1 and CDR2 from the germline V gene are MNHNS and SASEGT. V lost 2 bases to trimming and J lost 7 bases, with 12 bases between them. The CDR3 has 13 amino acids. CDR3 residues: CASSEWPWREQYF. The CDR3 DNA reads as TGTGCCAGCAGTGAATGGCCTTGGCGGGAGCAGTACTTC.

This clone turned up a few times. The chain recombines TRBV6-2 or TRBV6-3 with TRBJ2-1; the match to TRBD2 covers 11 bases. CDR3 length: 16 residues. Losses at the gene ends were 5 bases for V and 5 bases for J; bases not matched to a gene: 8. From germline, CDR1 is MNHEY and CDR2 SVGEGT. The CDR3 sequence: CASSRGPTSGNNEQFF. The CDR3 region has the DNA TGTGCCAGCAGTCGAGGACCGACTAGCGGGAACAATGAGCAGTTCTTC.

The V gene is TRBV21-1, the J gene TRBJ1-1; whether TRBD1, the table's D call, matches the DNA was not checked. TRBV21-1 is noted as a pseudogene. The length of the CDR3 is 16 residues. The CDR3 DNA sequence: TGTGCCAGCAGCAAAAAGTCTGGACAGCTGAACACTGAAGCTTTCTTT. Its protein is CASSKKSGQLNTEAFF.

DNA for the CDR3: TGTGCCAGTAGTACAGGGGAGGGCTCGGAGACCCAGTACTTC. Translating it yields CASSTGEGSETQYF. This chain joins TRBV19 and TRBJ2-5; D possibly corresponds to TRBD2 (7 bases). Germline V gives CDR1 LNHDA, CDR2 SQIVND (reference sequence). The CDR3 contains 14 residues. The V gene lost 4 bases and the J gene lost 5 bases, with 14 bases spanning the gap.

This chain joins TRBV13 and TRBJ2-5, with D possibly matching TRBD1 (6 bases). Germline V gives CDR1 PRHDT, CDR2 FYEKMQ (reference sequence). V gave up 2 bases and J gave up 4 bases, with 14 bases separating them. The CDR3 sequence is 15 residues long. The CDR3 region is CASSLFAEGGETQYF. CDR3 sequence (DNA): TGTGCCAGCAGCTTATTCGCTGAAGGGGGAGAGACCCAGTACTTC.

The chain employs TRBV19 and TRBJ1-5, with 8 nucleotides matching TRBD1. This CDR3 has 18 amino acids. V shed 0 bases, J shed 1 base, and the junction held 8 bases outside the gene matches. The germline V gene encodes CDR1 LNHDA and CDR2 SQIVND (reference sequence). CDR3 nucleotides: TGTGCCAGTAGTATAGATCAGGGACAGGCTATAAGCAATCAGCCCCAGCATTTT. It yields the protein CASSIDQGQAISNQPQHF.

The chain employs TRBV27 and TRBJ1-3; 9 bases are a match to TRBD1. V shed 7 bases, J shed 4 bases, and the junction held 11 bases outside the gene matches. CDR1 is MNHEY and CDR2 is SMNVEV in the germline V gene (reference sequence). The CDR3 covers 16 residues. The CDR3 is CASKRAGQGPGNTIYF. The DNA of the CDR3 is TGTGCCAGCAAACGGGCGGGACAGGGTCCCGGAAACACCATATATTTT.

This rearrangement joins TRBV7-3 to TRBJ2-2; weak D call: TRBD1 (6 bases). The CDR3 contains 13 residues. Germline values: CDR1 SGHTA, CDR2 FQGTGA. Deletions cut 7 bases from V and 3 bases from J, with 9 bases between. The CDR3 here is CASKQGDTGELFF. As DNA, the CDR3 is TGTGCCAGCAAACAGGGCGACACCGGGGAGCTGTTTTTT. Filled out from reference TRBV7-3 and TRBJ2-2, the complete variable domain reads GAGVSQTPSNKVTEKGKYVELRCDPISGHTALYWYRQSLGQGPEFLIYFQGTGAADDSGLPNDRFFAVRPEGSVSTLKIQRTERGDSAVYLCASKQGDTGELFFGEGSRLTVL.

CDR3 nucleotides: TGCGCCAGCAGCTTGGGGACTAGCGGGTTAGGGGGCACAGATACGCAGTATTTT. This translates into CASSLGTSGLGGTDTQYF. V usage is TRBV5-1 and J usage is TRBJ2-3, with 11 bases lining up with TRBD2. The CDR3 totals 18 residues. Germline lookup yields CDR1 SGHRS and CDR2 YFSETQ. With V trimmed by 0 bases and J by 1 base, 7 bases remained unmatched.

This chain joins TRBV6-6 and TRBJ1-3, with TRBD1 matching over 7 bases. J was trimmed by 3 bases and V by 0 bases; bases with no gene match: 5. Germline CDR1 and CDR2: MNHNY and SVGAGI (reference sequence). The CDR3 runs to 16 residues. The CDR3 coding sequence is TGTGCCAGCAGTTACTCCACAGGGGCTCGTGGAAACACCATATATTTT. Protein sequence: CASSYSTGARGNTIYF.

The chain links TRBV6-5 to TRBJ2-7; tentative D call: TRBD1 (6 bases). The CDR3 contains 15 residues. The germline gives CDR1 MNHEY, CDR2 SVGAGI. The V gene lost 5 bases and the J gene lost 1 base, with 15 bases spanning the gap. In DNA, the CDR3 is TGTGCCAGCAGTAGGGGAACCAGGGGTTCCTACGAGCAGTACTTC. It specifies CASSRGTRGSYEQYF.

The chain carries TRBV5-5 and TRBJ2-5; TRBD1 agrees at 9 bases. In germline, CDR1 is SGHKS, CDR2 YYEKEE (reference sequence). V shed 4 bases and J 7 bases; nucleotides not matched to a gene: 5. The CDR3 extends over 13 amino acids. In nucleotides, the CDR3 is TGTGCCAGCAGCAGGGACAGGGACGGGACCCAGTACTTC. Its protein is CASSRDRDGTQYF.

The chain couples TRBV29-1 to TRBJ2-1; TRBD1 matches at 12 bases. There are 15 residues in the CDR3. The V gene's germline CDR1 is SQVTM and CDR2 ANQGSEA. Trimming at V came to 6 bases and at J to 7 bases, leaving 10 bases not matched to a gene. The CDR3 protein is CSVRGQGAPVNEQFF. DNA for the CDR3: TGCAGCGTGAGGGGACAGGGGGCGCCGGTGAATGAGCAGTTCTTC.

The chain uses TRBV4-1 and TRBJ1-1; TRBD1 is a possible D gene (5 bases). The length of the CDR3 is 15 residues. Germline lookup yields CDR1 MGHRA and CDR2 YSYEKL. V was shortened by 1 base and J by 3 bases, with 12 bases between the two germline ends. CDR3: CASSQVRSRDTEAFF. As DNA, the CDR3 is TGCGCCAGCAGCCAAGTGAGGTCCAGGGACACTGAAGCTTTCTTT.

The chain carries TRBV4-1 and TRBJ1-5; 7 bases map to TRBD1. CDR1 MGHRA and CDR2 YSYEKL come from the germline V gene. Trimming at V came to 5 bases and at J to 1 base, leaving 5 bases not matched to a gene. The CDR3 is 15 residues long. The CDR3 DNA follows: TGCGCCAGCAGCTCCAGGGGGTTGAGCAATCAGCCCCAGCATTTT. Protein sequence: CASSSRGLSNQPQHF.

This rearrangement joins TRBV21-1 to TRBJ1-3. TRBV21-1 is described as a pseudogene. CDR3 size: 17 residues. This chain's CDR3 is CASSGGERPFSGNTIYF. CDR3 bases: TGTGCCAGCAGCGGGGGGGAGAGACCCTTCTCTGGAAACACCATATATTTT.

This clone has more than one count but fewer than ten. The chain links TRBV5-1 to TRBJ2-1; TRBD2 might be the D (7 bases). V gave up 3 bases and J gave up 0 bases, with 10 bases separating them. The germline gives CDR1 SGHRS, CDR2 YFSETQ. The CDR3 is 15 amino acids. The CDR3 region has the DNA TGCGCCAGCAGCTGGGAGGGGGGCTCCTACAATGAGCAGTTCTTC. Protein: CASSWEGGSYNEQFF.

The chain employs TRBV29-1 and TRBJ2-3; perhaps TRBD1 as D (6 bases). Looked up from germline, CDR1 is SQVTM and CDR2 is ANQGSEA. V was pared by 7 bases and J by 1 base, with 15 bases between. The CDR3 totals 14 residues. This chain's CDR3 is CSGGTGIGTDTQYF. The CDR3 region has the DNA TGCAGCGGGGGCACAGGGATCGGCACAGATACGCAGTATTTT.

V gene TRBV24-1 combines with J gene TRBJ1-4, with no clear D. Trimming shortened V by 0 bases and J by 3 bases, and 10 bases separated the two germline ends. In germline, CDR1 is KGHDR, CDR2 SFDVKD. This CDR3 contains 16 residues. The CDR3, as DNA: TGTGCCACCAGTGATTTGTTTCTCGGGGCTAATGAAAAACTGTTTTTT. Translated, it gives CATSDLFLGANEKLFF.

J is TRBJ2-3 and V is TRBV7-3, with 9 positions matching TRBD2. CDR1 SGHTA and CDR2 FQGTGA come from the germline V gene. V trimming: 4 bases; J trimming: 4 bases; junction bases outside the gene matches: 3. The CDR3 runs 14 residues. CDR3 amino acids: CASSSAGGPDTQYF. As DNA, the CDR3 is TGTGCCAGCAGCTCGGCGGGAGGGCCAGATACGCAGTATTTT.

The CDR3 loop reads CASSPRRTGYTDTQYF. The CDR3 DNA is TGTGCCAGCAGCCCCAGGAGGACAGGGTACACAGATACGCAGTATTTT. The gene calls are TRBV7-8 and TRBJ2-3, with 8 bases identical to TRBD1. Germline lookup yields CDR1 SGHVS and CDR2 FQNEAQ. The V and J ends lost 5 bases and 2 bases, in that order; junction bases with no gene match: 9. The CDR3 consists of 16 residues.

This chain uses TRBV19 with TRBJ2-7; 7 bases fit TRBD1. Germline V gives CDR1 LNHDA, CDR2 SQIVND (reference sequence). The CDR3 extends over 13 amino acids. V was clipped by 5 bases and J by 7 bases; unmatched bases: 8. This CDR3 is CASSLEEGAEQYF. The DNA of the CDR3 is TGTGCCAGTAGTCTTGAAGAGGGGGCGGAGCAGTACTTC.

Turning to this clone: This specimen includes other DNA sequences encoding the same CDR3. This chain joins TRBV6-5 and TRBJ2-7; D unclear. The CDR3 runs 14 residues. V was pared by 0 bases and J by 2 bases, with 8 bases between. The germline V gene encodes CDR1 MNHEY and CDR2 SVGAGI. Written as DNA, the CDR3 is TGTGCCAGCAGTTACTCGGCAGGTACCTACGAGCAGTACTTC. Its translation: CASSYSAGTYEQYF.

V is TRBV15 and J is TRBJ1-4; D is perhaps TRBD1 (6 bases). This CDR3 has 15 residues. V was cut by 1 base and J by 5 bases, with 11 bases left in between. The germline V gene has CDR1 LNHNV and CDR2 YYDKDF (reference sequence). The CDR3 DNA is TGTGCCACCAGCAGAGTGGGGACACTGAATGAAAAACTGTTTTTT. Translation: CATSRVGTLNEKLFF.

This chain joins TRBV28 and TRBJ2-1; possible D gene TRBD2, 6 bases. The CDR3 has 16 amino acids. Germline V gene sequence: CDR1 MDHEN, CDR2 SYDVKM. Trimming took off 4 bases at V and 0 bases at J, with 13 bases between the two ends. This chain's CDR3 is CASSSGSGGSYNEQFF. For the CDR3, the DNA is TGTGCCAGCAGTTCTGGGTCCGGGGGCTCCTACAATGAGCAGTTCTTC.

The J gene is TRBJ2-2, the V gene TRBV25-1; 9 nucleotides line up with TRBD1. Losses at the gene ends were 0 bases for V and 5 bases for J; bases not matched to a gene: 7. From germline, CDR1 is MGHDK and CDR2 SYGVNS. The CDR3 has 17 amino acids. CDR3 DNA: TGTGCCAGCAGTGAATATCCCGGGACAGGGAGGACCGGGGAGCTGTTTTTT. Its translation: CASSEYPGTGRTGELFF.

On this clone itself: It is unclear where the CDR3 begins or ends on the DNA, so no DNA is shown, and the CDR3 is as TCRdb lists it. The CDR3 sequence is CASSKEVASGTAVYEQYF. The V call is TRBV21-1, the J call TRBJ2-7; no DNA check was done on the table's D call, TRBD1. TRBV21-1 is a pseudogene. The CDR3 region is 18 residues in length, termini included.